The 32 T cell receptor beta chains presented below share a single source sample, sequenced in a study of cytomegalovirus exposure and HLA in healthy donors. The PCR contained 60 Vbeta and 13 Jbeta primers. Some clones are missing from TCRdb's copy, which holds only in-frame ones; the method was immunoSEQ multiplex PCR. The table records about 88,000 clones, about 90% of them present only once. Sequenced material: PBMCs. These TCRs come from a young man in good health and CMV-seronegative.

This chain uses TRBV9 with TRBJ2-4; D possibly corresponds to TRBD2 (6 bases). V was pared by 2 bases and J by 0 bases, with 6 bases between. The germline V gene has CDR1 SGDLS and CDR2 YYNGEE. The CDR3 has 14 amino acids. This CDR3 reads CASSVGLAKNIQYF. The DNA of the CDR3 is TGTGCCAGCAGCGTGGGACTAGCCAAAAACATTCAGTACTTC.

The V and J genes are TRBV2 and TRBJ1-2; no reliable D call. Deletions cut 6 bases from V and 8 bases from J, with 16 bases between. This CDR3 region has 13 residues. Germline V CDR1 and CDR2: SNHLY, FYNNEI. The CDR3 coding sequence is TGTGCCAGCAGCTCGGAAAGAGGGCGGGGCTACACCTTC. Translating gives CASSSERGRGYTF.

The chain uses TRBV9 and TRBJ1-1; D gene unclear. Trimming stripped 3 bases from V and 3 bases from J, with 15 bases between. Germline CDR1 is SGDLS and CDR2 is YYNGEE. There are 15 residues in the CDR3. As DNA, the CDR3 is TGTGCCAGCAGCGGAGGACGCGGACTAGACACTGAAGCTTTCTTT. Protein product: CASSGGRGLDTEAFF. The entire variable domain, with the rest obtained from reference TRBV9 and TRBJ1-1, is as follows: DSGVTQTPKHLITATGQRVTLRCSPRSGDLSVYWYQQSLDQGLQFLIQYYNGEERAKGNILERFSAQQFPDLHSELNLSSLELGDSALYFCASSGGRGLDTEAFFGQGTRLTVV.

In its sample, this clone was seen a few times. The rearrangement joins TRBV18 to TRBJ1-5, with a tentative D call TRBD1 (6 bases). The CDR3 is made up of 15 amino acids. The germline V gene has CDR1 KGHSH and CDR2 LQKENI. V was shortened by 2 bases and J by 7 bases, with 15 bases between the two germline ends. Here the CDR3 DNA reads TGTGCCAGCTCACCAGGAAACAGGGCGGCGCAGCCCCAGCATTTT. This translates into CASSPGNRAAQPQHF.

The V call is TRBV7-2, the J call TRBJ2-7, with a possible D match to TRBD2 (5 bases). The V and J ends lost 3 bases and 5 bases respectively, with 11 bases between them. The CDR3 loop spans 13 amino acids. The germline V gene has CDR1 SGHTA and CDR2 FQGNSA. The CDR3 loop is CASSLWTGNEQYF. The CDR3, as DNA: TGTGCCAGCAGCTTGTGGACGGGAAACGAGCAGTACTTC.

J is TRBJ2-2 and V is TRBV6-4; no definite D call. CDR3 length: 13 residues. The V end was cut by 5 bases, the J end by 0 bases, with 4 bases between. The germline V gene has CDR1 MRHNA and CDR2 SNTAGT. CDR3 in amino acids: CASSQANTGELFF. CDR3 in DNA: TGTGCCAGCAGTCAGGCGAACACCGGGGAGCTGTTTTTT.

The CDR3 region is CASSLFGLSGNTIYF. The CDR3 DNA reads TGTGCCAGCAGTTTATTTGGCCTCTCTGGAAACACCATATATTTT. The chain carries TRBV28 and TRBJ1-3; the D is unclear. The CDR3 contains 15 residues. CDR1 and CDR2 from the germline V gene are MDHEN and SYDVKM. Deletions cut 1 base from V and 0 bases from J, with 7 bases between.

The chain recombines TRBV29-1 with TRBJ2-7, with D possibly matching TRBD2 (6 bases). Germline assignment: CDR1 SQVTM and CDR2 ANQGSEA. The CDR3 has 12 amino acids. V was shortened by 7 bases and J by 6 bases, with 16 bases between the two germline ends. This CDR3 reads CSGGWPGAEQYF. The CDR3 DNA is TGCAGCGGTGGTTGGCCGGGAGCCGAGCAGTACTTC.

The chain joins TRBV5-8 to TRBJ2-5; tentative D call: TRBD1 (6 bases). Trimming removed 2 bases from V and 0 bases from J, with 17 bases in between. The germline gives CDR1 SGHTS, CDR2 YDEGEE. The CDR3 is made up of 17 amino acids. CDR3 region: CASSFTGWPNYQETQYF. In DNA, the CDR3 is TGTGCCAGCAGCTTCACAGGGTGGCCCAATTACCAAGAGACCCAGTACTTC. The full variable domain, completed using reference TRBV5-8 and TRBJ2-5, is EAGVTQSPTHLIKTRGQQATLRCSPISGHTSVYWYQQALGLGLQFLLWYDEGEERNRGNFPPRFSGRQFPNYSSELNVNALELEDSALYLCASSFTGWPNYQETQYFGPGTRLLVL.

This rearrangement joins TRBV7-9 to TRBJ1-1; 9 positions agree with TRBD1. Germline CDR1 is SEHNR and CDR2 is FQNEAQ (reference sequence). CDR3 length: 16 amino acids. The J segment lost 0 bases and the V segment lost 5 bases, leaving 7 bases of the junction unmatched. The CDR3 region is CASSRDRAHMNTEAFF. DNA of the CDR3: TGTGCCAGCAGCCGGGACAGGGCGCACATGAACACTGAAGCTTTCTTT.

V gene TRBV5-1 combines with J gene TRBJ1-6, with unresolved D. The CDR3 is made up of 16 amino acids. From germline, CDR1 is SGHRS and CDR2 YFSETQ. V dropped 4 bases and J dropped 1 base, with 12 bases sitting between them. CDR3 sequence reads: CASSIGTGSYNSPLHF. CDR3 DNA: TGCGCCAGCAGCATAGGAACCGGGTCCTATAATTCACCCCTCCACTTT.

The gene calls are TRBV5-4 and TRBJ1-5; weak D call: TRBD1 (5 bases). V lost 1 base, J lost 6 bases, and 14 bases lay in between. The germline CDR1 and CDR2 sequences are SGHNT and YYREEE (reference sequence). This CDR3 region has 15 residues. The CDR3 reads CASSLRGASSQPQHF. CDR3 coding DNA: TGTGCCAGCAGCTTGCGTGGGGCATCAAGTCAGCCCCAGCATTTT.

This clone was counted between two and nine times. V is TRBV4-3 and J is TRBJ1-1; 8 positions agree with TRBD1. The CDR3 is made up of 16 amino acids. Germline-derived CDR1 and CDR2 are LGHNA and YSLEER. V gave up 4 bases and J gave up 5 bases; unmatched junction bases: 12. CDR3 amino acids: CASSRRVGQGSTEAFF. CDR3 nucleotide sequence: TGCGCCAGCAGCCGCCGAGTAGGACAGGGAAGTACTGAAGCTTTCTTT.

In its sample, this clone was seen once. This sample also contains other DNA sequences that code for the same CDR3. The V and J genes are TRBV5-4 and TRBJ1-4; 7 bases are a match to TRBD1. With V trimmed by 4 bases and J by 5 bases, 5 bases remained unmatched. The CDR3 sequence is 14 residues long. The V gene's germline CDR1 is SGHNT and CDR2 YYREEE (reference sequence). CDR3 DNA: TGTGCCAGCAGCCTAGGGGGCCGGAATGAAAAACTGTTTTTT. This sequence encodes CASSLGGRNEKLFF.

This chain uses TRBV7-2 with TRBJ2-3; tentative D call: TRBD2 (5 bases). V lost 4 bases and J 2 bases, leaving 16 bases between the germline ends. Germline V gene data show CDR1 as SGHTA and CDR2 as FQGNSA. The CDR3 is 16 amino acids. As DNA, the CDR3 is TGTGCCAGCAGCTCAAGGACTCGCGGTCCCACAGATACGCAGTATTTT. It translates to CASSSRTRGPTDTQYF.

This sequence joins TRBV7-9 and TRBJ2-1, with 13 bases identical to TRBD2. In germline, CDR1 is SEHNR, CDR2 FQNEAQ (reference sequence). There are 16 residues in the CDR3. V lost 5 bases to trimming and J lost 1 base; unmatched junction nucleotides: 2. The CDR3 region is CASSQGLAGSYNEQFF. The CDR3 nucleotides read TGTGCCAGCAGCCAGGGACTAGCGGGATCCTACAATGAGCAGTTCTTC.

The V call is TRBV5-6, the J call TRBJ1-4, with D perhaps TRBD1 (6 bases). Trimming removed 0 bases at V and 8 bases at J, with 14 bases between. The germline V gene has CDR1 SGHDT and CDR2 YYEEEE. This CDR3 is built from 15 residues. In nucleotides, the CDR3 is TGTGCCAGCAGCTTGGGGGCAGGGGTAGGCGAAAAACTGTTTTTT. Its translation: CASSLGAGVGEKLFF.

On this clone itself: This CDR3 is also generated by other DNA sequences in the sample. V gene TRBV9 combines with J gene TRBJ2-7; 14 positions agree with TRBD2. V lost 3 bases, J lost 3 bases, and 2 bases stayed unmatched. Germline CDR1 SGDLS, CDR2 YYNGEE. The CDR3 loop spans 15 amino acids. This CDR3 is CASSAGTSGSYEQYF. The CDR3 DNA reads TGTGCCAGCAGCGCCGGGACTAGCGGGAGCTACGAGCAGTACTTC.

J is TRBJ1-3 and V is TRBV7-2; a possible D gene is TRBD1 (5 bases). Germline values: CDR1 SGHTA, CDR2 FQGNSA. The length of the CDR3 is 15 residues. Trimming pared 5 bases from V and 2 bases from J, leaving 13 bases between. CDR3 protein: CASSPVWGAGNTIYF. CDR3 nucleotides: TGTGCCAGCAGCCCCGTGTGGGGGGCTGGAAACACCATATATTTT. Supplemented by reference TRBV7-2 and TRBJ1-3, the full variable domain reads GAGVSQSPSNKVTEKGKDVELRCDPISGHTALYWYRQSLGQGLEFLIYFQGNSAPDKSGLPSDRFSAERTGGSVSTLTIQRTQQEDSAVYLCASSPVWGAGNTIYFGEGSWLTVV.

The J gene is TRBJ2-7, the V gene TRBV7-2; D perhaps matches TRBD1 (6 bases). Trimming pared 3 bases from V and 2 bases from J, leaving 11 bases between. The germline CDR1 and CDR2 sequences are SGHTA and FQGNSA. CDR3 length equals 14 residues. The CDR3 loop is CASSFGQRTYEQYF. CDR3 in DNA: TGTGCCAGCAGCTTTGGACAGCGGACCTACGAGCAGTACTTC.

In DNA form, the CDR3 reads TGTGCCAGTAGTCCGCGGGCATCCCCGGAGGGCACTGAAGCTTTCTTT. Its protein is CASSPRASPEGTEAFF. The V gene is TRBV19, the J gene TRBJ1-1, with D unresolved. This CDR3 is 16 amino acids long. Germline loops: CDR1 LNHDA, CDR2 SQIVND (reference sequence). The V end lost 5 bases, the J end lost 4 bases, and 20 bases lay between the germline ends.

As to this clone: The CDR3 does not end in the conserved phenylalanine or tryptophan, so this is likely a read error. V gene TRBV28 combines with J gene TRBJ2-7; weak D call: TRBD2 (5 bases). CDR1 and CDR2 (germline): MDHEN, SYDVKM. V was pared by 2 bases and J by 0 bases, with 26 bases between. The length of the CDR3 is 20 residues. CDR3 nucleotides: TGTGCCAGCAGTTTAAATTTCGGGCTAGCCGATGCAGAGATCTCCTACGAGCAGTACCTC. Translating it yields CASSLNFGLADAEISYEQYL.

J is TRBJ2-1 and V is TRBV27, with a possible D match to TRBD2 (6 bases). From germline, CDR1 is MNHEY and CDR2 SMNVEV (reference sequence). The length of the CDR3 is 21 residues. V lost 5 bases to trimming and J lost 4 bases, with 33 bases between them. CDR3 nucleotide sequence: TGTGCCAGCAGTAGAACCCCGGTGAAATGGGCAGCTGCTAGCGATTACAATGAGCAGTTCTTC. This codes for CASSRTPVKWAAASDYNEQFF.

The chain links TRBV18 to TRBJ2-2; 9 bases are a match to TRBD1. Trimming at V came to 8 bases and at J to 3 bases, leaving 1 base not matched to a gene. The CDR3 is made up of 13 amino acids. Looked up from germline, CDR1 is KGHSH and CDR2 is LQKENI. This CDR3 is CASRDRDTGELFF. The CDR3 nucleotides read TGTGCCAGCCGGGACAGGGACACCGGGGAGCTGTTTTTT.

This clone was seen just once. The genes are TRBV5-4 and TRBJ1-1; 8 nucleotides line up with TRBD1. The CDR3 length is 15 residues. CDR1 and CDR2 from the germline V gene are SGHNT and YYREEE (reference sequence). V lost 4 bases, J lost 1 base, and 6 bases stayed unmatched. This chain's CDR3 is CASSPRTGSNTEAFF. DNA of the CDR3: TGTGCCAGCAGCCCAAGGACAGGGTCGAACACTGAAGCTTTCTTT.

On this clone: Germline is not matched at one junction end, which may reflect a read error. The V and J genes are TRBV7-9 and TRBJ1-2; D is possibly TRBD1 (6 bases). Germline V gene data show CDR1 as SEHNR and CDR2 as FQNEAQ (reference sequence). The CDR3 sequence is 11 residues long. CDR3 sequence (DNA): TGTTCCAGCAGCTTAGACAGGGGCTACACCTTC. Translation: CSSSLDRGYTF.

The CDR3 reads CASSLELAGGYEQYF. The DNA of the CDR3 is TGCGCCAGCAGCTTGGAACTAGCGGGAGGCTACGAGCAGTACTTC. The V gene is TRBV5-1, the J gene TRBJ2-7; 12 positions agree with TRBD2. Losses at the gene ends were 0 bases for V and 3 bases for J; bases not matched to a gene: 1. The CDR3 contains 15 residues. Germline V gives CDR1 SGHRS, CDR2 YFSETQ.

The chain carries TRBV10-3 and TRBJ2-3, with TRBD1 matching over 8 bases. This CDR3 comprises 17 residues. CDR1 is ENHRY and CDR2 is SYGVKD in the germline V gene. V shed 4 bases, J shed 7 bases, and the junction held 16 bases outside the gene matches. The CDR3 DNA follows: TGTGCCATCAGTGTACCTCGAATGGGGACAGGAGGTAATACGCAGTATTTT. This codes for CAISVPRMGTGGNTQYF.

The V call is TRBV11-1, the J call TRBJ2-1, with 16 bases aligning to TRBD2. From germline, CDR1 is SGHAT and CDR2 FQDESV (reference sequence). The V and J ends lost 4 bases and 7 bases, in that order; junction bases with no gene match: 4. The CDR3 covers 16 residues. CDR3 in DNA: TGTGCCAGCAGCTCCGGGACTAGCGGGAGGGGAAATGAGCAGTTCTTC. This translates into CASSSGTSGRGNEQFF.

The chain uses TRBV7-8 and TRBJ2-5; TRBD1 aligns across 10 bases. The DNA end lines up better with TRBJ2-7; the J call may be wrong. CDR3 length: 14 amino acids. In germline, CDR1 is SGHVS, CDR2 FQNEAQ. CDR3 nucleotides: TGTGCCAGCAGCTCCGGGACAGGGGCTTCCGAGCAGTACTTC. This sequence encodes CASSSGTGASEQYF.

The chain links TRBV27 to TRBJ2-1; 12 bases match TRBD2. Germline loops: CDR1 MNHEY, CDR2 SMNVEV (reference sequence). This CDR3 has 15 amino acids. V was pared by 3 bases and J by 6 bases, with 3 bases of the junction left unmatched. The CDR3 region has the DNA TGTGCCAGCAGTTTTCTACTAGCGGGAGGCAATGAGCAGTTCTTC. Protein product: CASSFLLAGGNEQFF.

The CDR3 DNA sequence: TGTGCCAGCGGTTCTTATGGAAACACCATATATTTT. Translation gives CASGSYGNTIYF. The chain joins TRBV6-6 to TRBJ1-3, with D hard to call. The V gene lost 8 bases and the J gene lost 3 bases, with 8 bases spanning the gap. Germline lookup yields CDR1 MNHNY and CDR2 SVGAGI (reference sequence). The CDR3 has 12 residues.